This T cell receptor beta chain was sequenced in a study of blood T cell repertoires in COVID-19 (dated by TCRdb to about 2020). As for the study more broadly: The collaborator samples originated in the United States, Italy and Spain and spanned the acute and convalescent phases of COVID-19. The repertoires were released in a freely available public database intended as a resource for research on the immune response to SARS-CoV-2. Subjects who had been exposed to COVID-19, were actively infected with it, or had recovered from it provided the deeply sampled blood TCRbeta repertoires that made up the dataset. Nearly every sample came with metadata listing a de-identified subject ID, COVID-19 status, age in years and sex. Samples came from the ongoing ImmuneRACE study (first 160 participants) plus 1,254 subjects from 6 global collaborators. The material from the prospective study consisted of cDNA or gDNA derived from T cells, B-cell-depleted T cells, or PBMCs. Where available, HLA class I and class II types were taken from metadata supplied by the sample provider and were not determined by assay-based typing. Overall study results and their limits: Clinical and demographic metadata were provided uncurated, with the amount varying by source and participant.

TCRbeta CDR3 regions were amplified from genomic DNA using the immunoSEQ Assay, a bias-controlled multiplex PCR. For the original study's pipeline: The number of nucleated cells in each sample was estimated by amplification of reference gene primers within the assay. To quantify the absolute abundance of each unique TCRbeta CDR3 rearrangement, sequence reads were collapsed and filtered. For each sample, productive Simpson clonality was calculated by taking the square root of Simpson's diversity index across productive rearrangements. Sourced from immuneACCESS, this table was stored by TCRdb with only in-frame sequences that have V and J called. A share of the clones is absent; for the studies checked, an unresolved V gene accounts for under half, and the remainder has no known explanation. D and trimming were read from the DNA, whereas the V and J calls and clone size are those reported in that table. For this sample there are 35,000 to 45,000 clones; over 70% appear just once. In total, the top ten clones hold 9.8% of the sample.

Each collaborating institution followed its own protocols to collect whole blood in K2EDTA tubes. For TCRbeta analysis, collaborators shipped samples in one of three forms: frozen whole blood, isolated PBMCs, or DNA extracted from either of those sample types. In the case of this clone: The antigen it binds to is not known. Base-call qualities are not available, and no considerably larger clone is one nucleotide away.

Trimming accounts for 1 base at V and 2 bases at J, while the number of junction bases matched to no gene is 4. CDR1 SGHAT and CDR2 FQNNGV were looked up in the germline V gene. Spanning cysteine to phenylalanine, the CDR3 consists of 15 amino acids. This entry keeps only the CDR3 DNA: 45 bases, framed from base 1. This chain joins TRBV11-2 to TRBJ2-7; the central 8 bases match TRBD2. This clonotype was obtained from a human donor in a cohort sampled during active COVID-19. The sequenced sample was peripheral blood. The CDR3 in this case is CASSLGSGVPYEQYF. In nucleotide form, the sequence is TGTGCCAGCAGCTTAGGTAGCGGGGTTCCCTACGAGCAGTACTTC.